This T cell receptor beta chain was sequenced during a study of T cell changes during pregnancy in multiple sclerosis. Produced via immunoSEQ multiplex PCR; TCRdb's table is partial and in-frame only. The sample has about 100,000 clones, approximately 92% seen once. Trimming removed 4 bases from V and 1 base from J, with 10 bases in between. The germline gives CDR1 SNHLY, CDR2 FYNNEI. The CDR3 runs 14 residues. The J gene is TRBJ1-1, the V gene TRBV2, with D unclear. Sample: peripheral blood, taken in the second trimester of pregnancy. The source of this sequence is a female donor with multiple sclerosis, enrolled in a pregnancy study. The CDR3 region is CASSGYSQNTEAFF. The CDR3 nucleotides read TGTGCCAGCAGTGGCTACAGTCAGAACACTGAAGCTTTCTTT. The complete variable domain, with remaining parts taken from reference TRBV2 and TRBJ1-1, reads EPEVTQTPSHQVTQMGQEVILRCVPISNHLYFYWYRQILGQKVEFLVSFYNNEISEKSEIFDDQFSVERPDGSNFTLKIRSTKLEDSAMYFCASSGYSQNTEAFFGQGTRLTVV.